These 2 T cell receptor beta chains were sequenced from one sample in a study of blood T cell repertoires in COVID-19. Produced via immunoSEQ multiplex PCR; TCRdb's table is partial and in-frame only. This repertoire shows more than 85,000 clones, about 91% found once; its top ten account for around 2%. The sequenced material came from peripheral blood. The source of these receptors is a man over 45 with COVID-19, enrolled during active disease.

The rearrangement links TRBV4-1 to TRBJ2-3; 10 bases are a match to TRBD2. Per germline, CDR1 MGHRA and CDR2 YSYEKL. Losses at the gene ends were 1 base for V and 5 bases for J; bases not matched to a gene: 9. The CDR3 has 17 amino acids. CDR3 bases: TGCGCCAGCAGCCAAGTTGGGCGGACTAGCGGTTTAGATACGCAGTATTTT. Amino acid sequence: CASSQVGRTSGLDTQYF.

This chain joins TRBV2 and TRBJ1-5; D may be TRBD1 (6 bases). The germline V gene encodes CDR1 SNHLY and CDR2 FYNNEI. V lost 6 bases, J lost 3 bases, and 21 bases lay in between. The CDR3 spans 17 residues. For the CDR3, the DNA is TGTGCCAGCAGACGCACACTGACAGGAGTAAACAATCAGCCCCAGCATTTT. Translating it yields CASRRTLTGVNNQPQHF.